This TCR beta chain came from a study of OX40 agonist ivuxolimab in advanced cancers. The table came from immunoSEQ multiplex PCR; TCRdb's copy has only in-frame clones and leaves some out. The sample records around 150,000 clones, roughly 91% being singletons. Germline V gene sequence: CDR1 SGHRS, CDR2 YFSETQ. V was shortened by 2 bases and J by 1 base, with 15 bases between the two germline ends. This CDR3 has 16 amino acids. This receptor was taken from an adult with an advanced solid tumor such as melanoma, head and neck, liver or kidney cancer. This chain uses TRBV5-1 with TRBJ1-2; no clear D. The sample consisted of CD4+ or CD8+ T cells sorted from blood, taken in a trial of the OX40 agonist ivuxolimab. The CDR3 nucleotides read TGCGCCAGCAGCTTACCGACCGAACAGTTTAACTATGGCTACACCTTC. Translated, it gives CASSLPTEQFNYGYTF.